This is a list of T cell receptor beta chains from one sample in a study of cytomegalovirus exposure and HLA in healthy donors. Repertoires were generated with immunoSEQ multiplex PCR, while TCRdb's copy carries only in-frame clones and drops some. The data show roughly 130,000 clones, just over 70% seen once. Sequencing used PBMCs. All receptors derive from a woman between 55 and 75 years old in good health and CMV-seropositive. Each CDR3 is given with its conserved first and last residue. A D gene is named only where the DNA matches it firmly. Expanded clones are given a class, and other clones once, few, many or no size at all.

J | D | V | size | DNA | CDR3
TRBJ2-7 | NA | TRBV25-1 | NA | TGTGCCAGCAGTAGACGGAGCTTTTTGGACGAGCAGTACTTC | CASSRRSFLDEQYF
TRBJ1-5 | NA | TRBV7-8 | NA | TGTGCCAGCAGCTTATCGTCAGGGGAGTTTTCCCAGCATTTT | CASSLSSGEFSQHF
TRBJ2-7 | NA | TRBV18 | NA | TGTGCCAGCTCACCTAGACAGCACTACGAGCAGTACTTC | CASSPRQHYEQYF
TRBJ1-2 | NA | TRBV9 | NA | TGTGCCAGCAGCTCGTCACAGGCCAATCCTGGCTACACCTTC | CASSSSQANPGYTF
TRBJ2-7 | NA | TRBV28 | NA | TGTGCCAGCAGTTCCCCGGGGTACGAGCAGTACTTC | CASSSPGYEQYF
TRBJ1-2 | TRBD1 | TRBV5-1 | NA | TGCGCCAGCAGCTTGACCCGACAGGGAGGTAGGGATGGCTACACCTTC | CASSLTRQGGRDGYTF
TRBJ1-2 | NA | TRBV6-5 | once | TGTGCCAGCAGTTCCCCACAGGGTAGTTACTATGGCTACACCTTC | CASSSPQGSYYGYTF
TRBJ2-7 | NA | TRBV25-1 | NA | TGTGCCAGCAGTGAATGGGACAAAAGGGGCTACGAGCAGTACTTC | CASSEWDKRGYEQYF
TRBJ2-1 | NA | TRBV6-5 | NA | TGTGCCAGCAGTTACGGGAGGAATGAGCAGTTCTTC | CASSYGRNEQFF
TRBJ2-6 | TRBD1 | TRBV7-2 | few | TGTGCCAGCAGTTTCTCCGGGACAGGTTTTTCTGGGGCCAACGTCCTGACTTTC | CASSFSGTGFSGANVLTF
TRBJ2-7 | NA | TRBV6-1 | once | TGTGCCAGCAGTGAAGTTTATGACCAGGGGTACGAGCAGTACTTC | CASSEVYDQGYEQYF
TRBJ2-7 | TRBD1 | TRBV19 | NA | TGTGCCAGTAGTTCTCCGGGACAGAACTACGAGCAGTACTTC | CASSSPGQNYEQYF
TRBJ1-1 | NA | TRBV11-2 | few | TGTGCCAGCAGCCCACAGGCGAACACTGAAGCTTTCTTT | CASSPQANTEAFF
TRBJ1-2 | TRBD1 | TRBV7-9 | once | TGTGCCAGCCAGACCCTGGGACAGGGGAACTATGGCTACACCTTC | CASQTLGQGNYGYTF